This passage covers 20 T cell receptor beta chains from one sample sequenced in a study of tumor-infiltrating lymphocytes in primary liver carcinoma. Production of TCR beta cDNA used 500 ng total RNA together with a constant-region primer. Three nested multiplex PCR rounds of slightly modified ARM-PCR generated TCR beta libraries. Amplification in the first two PCR rounds was performed using TRBV1-TRBV30 forward primers and a C-beta reverse primer for roughly 9 cycles each. MiXCR was run by TCRdb on the multiplex PCR reads, yielding one entry per CDR3 protein. The sample lists around 330,000 distinct CDR3 sequences, over 55% seen once, with about 9.4% in the top ten. The study extracted blood RNA from unsorted whole blood and also extracted germline DNA. The material sequenced was peripheral blood. The source is a man in his forties with primary liver carcinoma and hepatitis B virus infection.

About this clonotype itself: A much more abundant neighbour one base away suggests this may be a read error. This chain uses TRBV12-3 or TRBV12-4 with TRBJ2-5, with TRBD2 identical over 12 bases. V lost 5 bases, J lost 2 bases, and 9 bases stayed unmatched. The CDR3 contains 17 residues. CDR3 sequence (DNA): TGTGCCAGCAGTGAAGTGACTAGCGGGAGTGGGCAAGAGACCCAGTACTTC. Its translation is CASSEVTSGSGQETQYF.

This clonotype was observed a handful of times. A much larger clone lies one base from this, so it may be a read error. This chain connects TRBV29-1 to TRBJ2-7; 9 positions match TRBD1. Losses at the gene ends were 5 bases for V and 5 bases for J; bases not matched to a gene: 7. The CDR3 totals 13 residues. Germline values: CDR1 SQVTM, CDR2 ANQGSEA. The CDR3 here is CSVMGQGNDEQYF. As DNA, the CDR3 is TGCAGCGTTATGGGACAGGGAAACGACGAGCAGTACTTC.

About this clonotype: The conserved phenylalanine or tryptophan is not found at the CDR3 terminus, so this likely reflects a read error. The chain employs TRBV5-1 and TRBJ1-2, with D tentatively TRBD1 (5 bases). This CDR3 contains 15 residues. From germline, CDR1 is SGHRS and CDR2 YFSETQ. Trimming removed 3 bases from V and 2 bases from J, with 14 bases in between. Here the CDR3 reads CASSSGTAENYGYTL. The CDR3 coding sequence is TGCGCCAGCAGCTCGGGGACGGCGGAAAACTATGGCTACACCCTC.

As to this clonotype: A much larger clone sits a single nucleotide away, making a read error possible. The rearrangement uses TRBV12-3 or TRBV12-4 and TRBJ2-5; 10 bases are shared with TRBD2. The ends lost 6 bases at V and 5 bases at J; junction bases unmatched: 9. The CDR3 loop spans 15 amino acids. The chain's CDR3 is CASSSGAGGGETQYF. DNA for the CDR3: TGTGCCAGCAGCTCTGGAGCGGGAGGGGGCGAGACCCAGTACTTC.

This clonotype has only a few counts. This sequence joins TRBV5-1 and TRBJ2-3, with D unresolved. The germline V and J ends were trimmed by 0 bases and 6 bases, with 11 bases remaining between them. CDR3 length equals 14 residues. The germline V gene has CDR1 SGHRS and CDR2 YFSETQ. The CDR3 reads CASSLAGRSDTQYF. The CDR3 nucleotides are TGCGCCAGCAGCTTGGCCGGAAGATCCGATACGCAGTATTTT.

Remarks on this clonotype: A much larger clonotype is one base distant, so this may be a read error. The chain has TRBV5-4 and TRBJ2-7; D possibly uses TRBD1 or TRBD2 (6 bases each). From germline, CDR1 is SGHNT and CDR2 YYREEE (reference sequence). CDR3 length: 15 amino acids. In DNA, the CDR3 is TGTGCCAGCAGATTGGCAGGGGTGGGAGGCTACGAGCAGTACTTC. It translates to CASRLAGVGGYEQYF.

The table lists this clonotype with many counts. The V call is TRBV6-5, the J call TRBJ2-3, with TRBD2 matching over 7 bases. This CDR3 is built from 14 residues. The ends lost 6 bases at V and 0 bases at J; junction bases unmatched: 3. Germline V gene sequence: CDR1 MNHEY, CDR2 SVGAGI. Here the CDR3 DNA reads TGTGCCAGCAGCTCTAGCGGTAGCACAGATACGCAGTATTTT. Its protein is CASSSSGSTDTQYF.

In regard to this clonotype: Compared with germline, one end of the junction differs, possibly owing to a read error. The chain joins TRBV6-1 to TRBJ2-2; weak D call: TRBD2 (7 bases). CDR1 and CDR2 from the germline V gene are MNHNS and SASEGT. The CDR3 totals 15 residues. The CDR3 nucleotides are TGTGCCAGCAGTAACACCGGGGAGACACCCGGGGGGCTGTTGTTT. Its protein is CASSNTGETPGGLLF.

About this clonotype itself: A much larger clonotype is one base distant, so this may be a read error. CDR3 in amino acids: CASSLYRGVNNSPLYF. DNA for the CDR3: TGTGCCAGCAGCCTCTACAGGGGGGTCAATAATTCACCCCTCTACTTT. The chain joins TRBV14 to TRBJ1-6, with 8 bases aligning to TRBD1. Germline CDR1 SGHDN, CDR2 FVKESK. The CDR3 totals 16 residues.

About this clonotype: The germline gene is not matched at one end of the junction; a read error may be the cause. The chain recombines TRBV6-2 or TRBV6-3 with TRBJ2-7, with 10 bases matching TRBD1. CDR1 and CDR2 from the germline V gene are MNHEY and SVGEGT. The length of the CDR3 is 15 residues. For the CDR3, the DNA is TGTGCCAACACCAAGGAAGGACAGGGGGTAAGCAAGGCGAACTTC. It specifies CANTKEGQGVSKANF.

V and J are TRBV6-5 and TRBJ1-2, with D possibly TRBD1 on 6 matching bases. Germline V gives CDR1 MNHEY, CDR2 SVGAGI. Trimming pared 8 bases from V and 6 bases from J, leaving 19 bases between. The CDR3 spans 14 residues. CDR3 sequence reads: CASYPEGGSDGYTF. The CDR3 nucleotides are TGTGCCAGCTATCCCGAGGGGGGCTCGGATGGCTACACCTTC.

Concerning this clonotype itself: A junction end diverges from the germline sequence, so it may reflect a read error. The rearrangement links TRBV4-1 to TRBJ1-5; possibly TRBD1 for D (5 bases). This CDR3 is 15 amino acids long. From germline, CDR1 is MGHRA and CDR2 YSYEKL. The CDR3 DNA reads TGCGCCAGCAGCCAATTGACAGATAGCTATCAGCCCCAGCATTTT. Protein sequence: CASSQLTDSYQPQHF.

V and J are TRBV11-1 and TRBJ2-2; D not certain. The germline V gene has CDR1 SGHAT and CDR2 FQDESV (reference sequence). V lost 4 bases, J lost 7 bases, and 10 bases lay in between. The CDR3 consists of 13 residues. The CDR3 protein is CASSSVRFGELFF. Here the CDR3 DNA reads TGTGCCAGCAGCTCAGTACGTTTCGGGGAGCTGTTTTTT.

This chain uses TRBV21-1 with TRBJ2-3. TRBV21-1 is flagged as a pseudogene. This CDR3 is built from 12 residues. CDR3 protein: CASSEGTDTQYF. In DNA, the CDR3 is TGTGCCAGCAGCGAAGGAACAGATACGCAGTATTTT.

This sequence joins TRBV12-3 or TRBV12-4 and TRBJ2-7, with D maybe TRBD2 (5 bases). V was pared by 10 bases and J by 6 bases, with 16 bases between. The CDR3 covers 12 residues. CDR3 bases: TGTGCCAACAATCACGGAGGCCTCGAGCAGTACTTC. It yields the protein CANNHGGLEQYF.

The chain couples TRBV4-2 to TRBJ2-7; D perhaps matches TRBD2 (5 bases). V gave up 4 bases and J gave up 6 bases, with 10 bases separating them. CDR1 and CDR2 (germline): LGHNA, YNFKEQ. The CDR3 contains 12 residues. CDR3 in amino acids: CASSLASSEQYF. The CDR3 coding sequence is TGTGCCAGCAGCCTCGCTAGCTCCGAGCAGTACTTC.

Of note for this clonotype: Given a much more abundant clone one base away, this may be a read error. The rearrangement uses TRBV4-1 and TRBJ2-1, with TRBD2 identical over 16 bases. The CDR3 covers 18 residues. Germline values: CDR1 MGHRA, CDR2 YSYEKL. For the CDR3, the DNA is TGCGCCAACAGCCAAGTTCTTGTGGGGACTAGCGGGAGGGATGAGCAGTTCTTC. It codes for CANSQVLVGTSGRDEQFF.

This clonotype was counted at least ten times. V is TRBV11-2 and J is TRBJ1-1, with D maybe TRBD1 (6 bases). The CDR3 runs to 16 residues. Germline V CDR1 and CDR2: SGHAT, FQNNGV. V lost 4 bases and J 4 bases, leaving 19 bases between the germline ends. This CDR3 reads CASSWGIQGPGTEAFF. For the CDR3, the DNA is TGTGCCAGCAGCTGGGGGATACAGGGCCCCGGCACTGAAGCTTTCTTT.

Concerning this clonotype itself: This CDR3 fails to terminate in the conserved phenylalanine or tryptophan, so it likely reflects a read error. The limits of the CDR3 on the DNA are not certain, so only TCRdb's listed CDR3 is given. The chain is built from TRBV12-1 and TRBJ2-1; the table assigns TRBD2, which was not confirmed against the DNA. TRBV12-1 is marked as a pseudogene. From its first to its last residue, the CDR3 has 19 amino acids. This CDR3 reads CASSFLGLAGNASYNEQFI.

About this clonotype itself: The junction shows a germline mismatch at one end, possibly a read error. V is TRBV6-5 and J is TRBJ2-2, with TRBD1 identical over 8 bases. CDR3 length: 18 amino acids. Germline values: CDR1 MNHEY, CDR2 SVGAGI. The CDR3 coding sequence is TGTGCCGGCAGTCCAGATATGAGACAGGGGCAGGGGACCTGGGAGCTGTTTTTT. Translating gives CAGSPDMRQGQGTWELFF.